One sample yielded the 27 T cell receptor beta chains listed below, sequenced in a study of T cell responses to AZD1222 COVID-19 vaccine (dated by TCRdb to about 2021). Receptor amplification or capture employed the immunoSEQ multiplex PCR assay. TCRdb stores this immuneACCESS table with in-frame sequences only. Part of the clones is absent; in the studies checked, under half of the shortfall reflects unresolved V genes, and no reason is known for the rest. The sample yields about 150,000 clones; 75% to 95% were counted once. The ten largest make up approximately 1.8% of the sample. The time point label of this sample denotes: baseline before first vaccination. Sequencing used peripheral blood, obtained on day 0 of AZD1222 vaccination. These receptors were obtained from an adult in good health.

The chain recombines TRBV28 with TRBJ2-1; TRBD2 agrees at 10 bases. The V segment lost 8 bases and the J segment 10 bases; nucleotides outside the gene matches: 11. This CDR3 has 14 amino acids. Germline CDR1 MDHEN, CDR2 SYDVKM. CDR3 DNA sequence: TGTGCCAGCGGAACTAGCGGGACCTCAGAGGAGCAGTTCTTC. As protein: CASGTSGTSEEQFF.

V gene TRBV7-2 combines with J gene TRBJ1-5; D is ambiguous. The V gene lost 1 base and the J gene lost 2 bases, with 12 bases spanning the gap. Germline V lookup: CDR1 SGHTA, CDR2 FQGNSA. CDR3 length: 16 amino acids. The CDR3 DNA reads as TGTGCCAGCAGCTTAGGTATTGGCAGAGGCAATCAGCCCCAGCATTTT. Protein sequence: CASSLGIGRGNQPQHF.

Written as DNA, the CDR3 is TGTGCCAGCAGCTTGGGTATGGGCGGTTTTCTCTACGAGCAGTACTTC. Amino acid sequence: CASSLGMGGFLYEQYF. The V call is TRBV5-5, the J call TRBJ2-7; no definite D call. The CDR3 consists of 16 residues. Trimming shortened V by 0 bases and J by 3 bases, and 16 bases separated the two germline ends. The V gene's germline CDR1 is SGHKS and CDR2 YYEKEE (reference sequence).

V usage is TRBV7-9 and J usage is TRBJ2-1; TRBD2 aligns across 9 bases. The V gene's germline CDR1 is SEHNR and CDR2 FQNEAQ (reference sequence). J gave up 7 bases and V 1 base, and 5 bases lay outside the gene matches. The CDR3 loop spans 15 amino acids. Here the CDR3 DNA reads TGTGCCAGCAGCTTAGTGGCTAGCGGGATGAATGAGCAGTTCTTC. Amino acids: CASSLVASGMNEQFF.

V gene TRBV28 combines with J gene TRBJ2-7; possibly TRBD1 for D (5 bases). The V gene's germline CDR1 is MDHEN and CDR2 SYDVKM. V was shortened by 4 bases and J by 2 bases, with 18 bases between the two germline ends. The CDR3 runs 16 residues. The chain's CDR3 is CASSSLSRGDPYEQYF. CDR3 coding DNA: TGTGCCAGCAGTTCTCTGTCTAGGGGCGACCCCTACGAGCAGTACTTC. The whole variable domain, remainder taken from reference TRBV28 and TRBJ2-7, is DVKVTQSSRYLVKRTGEKVFLECVQDMDHENMFWYRQDPGLGLRLIYFSYDVKMKEKGDIPEGYSVSREKKERFSLILESASTNQTSMYLCASSSLSRGDPYEQYFGPGTRLTVT.

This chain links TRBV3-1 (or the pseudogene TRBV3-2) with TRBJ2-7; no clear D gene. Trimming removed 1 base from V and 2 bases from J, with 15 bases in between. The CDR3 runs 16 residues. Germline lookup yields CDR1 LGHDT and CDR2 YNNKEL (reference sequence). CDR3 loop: CASSQVFATLTYEQYF. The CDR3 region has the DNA TGTGCCAGCAGCCAAGTTTTCGCTACTCTAACCTACGAGCAGTACTTC.

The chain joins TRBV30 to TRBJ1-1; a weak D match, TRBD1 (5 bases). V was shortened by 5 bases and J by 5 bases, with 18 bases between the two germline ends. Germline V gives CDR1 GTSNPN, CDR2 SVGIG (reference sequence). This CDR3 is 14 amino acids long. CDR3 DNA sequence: TGTGCCTGGGATATCGGGCAGGGTCGGACTGAAGCTTTCTTT. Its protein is CAWDIGQGRTEAFF.

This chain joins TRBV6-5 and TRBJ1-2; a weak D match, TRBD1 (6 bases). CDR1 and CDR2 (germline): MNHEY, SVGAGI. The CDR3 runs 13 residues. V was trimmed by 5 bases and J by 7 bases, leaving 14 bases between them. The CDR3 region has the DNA TGTGCCAGCAGTCAATGGGGGGCGGGTGGCTACACCTTC. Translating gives CASSQWGAGGYTF.

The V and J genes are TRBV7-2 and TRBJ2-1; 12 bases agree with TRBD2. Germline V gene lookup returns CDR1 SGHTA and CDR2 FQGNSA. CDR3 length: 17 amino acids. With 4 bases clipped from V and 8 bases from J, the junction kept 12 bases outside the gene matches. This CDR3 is CASSYTSGRFLGDEQFF. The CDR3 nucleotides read TGTGCCAGCAGCTATACTAGCGGGAGGTTTCTGGGCGATGAGCAGTTCTTC.

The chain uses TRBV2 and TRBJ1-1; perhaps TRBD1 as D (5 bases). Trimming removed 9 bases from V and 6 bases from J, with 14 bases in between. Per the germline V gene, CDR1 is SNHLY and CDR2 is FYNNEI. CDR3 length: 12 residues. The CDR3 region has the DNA TGTGCCAGGGCAGGGAATGTGGCTGAAGCTTTCTTT. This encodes CARAGNVAEAFF.

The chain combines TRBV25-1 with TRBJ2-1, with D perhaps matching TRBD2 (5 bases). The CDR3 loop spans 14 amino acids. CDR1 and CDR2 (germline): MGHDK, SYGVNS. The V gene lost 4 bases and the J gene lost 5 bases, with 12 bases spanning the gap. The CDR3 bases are TGTGCCAGCAGTGCCTCACACGGGGACAATGAGCAGTTCTTC. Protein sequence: CASSASHGDNEQFF.

In DNA, the CDR3 is TGTGCCAGCAGCTTACGAGGGTTGTCGACCATATATTTT. Amino acids: CASSLRGLSTIYF. The rearrangement uses TRBV13 and TRBJ1-3, with no clear D. Germline CDR1 is PRHDT and CDR2 is FYEKMQ (reference sequence). The CDR3 sequence is 13 residues long. The germline V and J ends were trimmed by 2 bases and 10 bases, with 12 bases remaining between them.

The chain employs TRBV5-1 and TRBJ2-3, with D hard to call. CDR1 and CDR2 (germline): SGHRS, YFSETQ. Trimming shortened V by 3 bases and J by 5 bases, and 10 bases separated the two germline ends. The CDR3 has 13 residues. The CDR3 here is CASSSSWRDTQYF. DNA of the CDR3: TGCGCCAGCAGCTCCTCATGGCGAGATACGCAGTATTTT.

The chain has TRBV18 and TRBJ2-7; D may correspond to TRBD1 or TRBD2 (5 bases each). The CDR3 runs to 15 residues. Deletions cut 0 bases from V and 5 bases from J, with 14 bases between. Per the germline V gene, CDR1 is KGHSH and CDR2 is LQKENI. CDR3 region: CASSPPGTGNNEQYF. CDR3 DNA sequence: TGTGCCAGCTCACCACCAGGGACCGGGAATAACGAGCAGTACTTC.

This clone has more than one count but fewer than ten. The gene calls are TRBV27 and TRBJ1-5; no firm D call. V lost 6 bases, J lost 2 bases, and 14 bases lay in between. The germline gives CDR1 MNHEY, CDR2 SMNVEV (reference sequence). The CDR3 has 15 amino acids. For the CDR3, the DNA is TGTGCCAGCAGGCACGCGGGGTCCGGCAATCAGCCCCAGCATTTT. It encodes CASRHAGSGNQPQHF.

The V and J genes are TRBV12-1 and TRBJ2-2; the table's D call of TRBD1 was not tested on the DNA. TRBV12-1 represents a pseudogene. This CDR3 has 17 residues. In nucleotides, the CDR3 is TGTGCCAGCAGCTCAACTCCCACAGGGAAGGGCACCGGGGAGCTGTTTTTT. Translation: CASSSTPTGKGTGELFF.

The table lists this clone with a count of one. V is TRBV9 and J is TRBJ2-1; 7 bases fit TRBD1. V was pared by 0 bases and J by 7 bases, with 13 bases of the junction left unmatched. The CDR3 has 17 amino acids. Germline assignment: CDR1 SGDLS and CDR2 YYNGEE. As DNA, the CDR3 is TGTGCCAGCAGCGTAGGCTTAGAGGGGGCAGGAGATAATGAGCAGTTCTTC. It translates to CASSVGLEGAGDNEQFF.

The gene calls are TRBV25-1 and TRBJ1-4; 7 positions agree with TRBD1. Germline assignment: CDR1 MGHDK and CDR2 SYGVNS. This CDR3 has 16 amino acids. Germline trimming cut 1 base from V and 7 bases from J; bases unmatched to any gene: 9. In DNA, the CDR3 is TGTGCCAGCAGTGAATCCACGGGACAGAGGGGTGAAAAACTGTTTTTT. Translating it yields CASSESTGQRGEKLFF.

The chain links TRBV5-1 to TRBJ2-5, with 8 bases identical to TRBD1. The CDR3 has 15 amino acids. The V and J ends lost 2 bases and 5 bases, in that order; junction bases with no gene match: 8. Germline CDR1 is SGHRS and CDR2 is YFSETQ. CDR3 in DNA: TGCGCCAGCAGCTTCTCAGGGGGCAGGGGGGAGACCCAGTACTTC. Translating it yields CASSFSGGRGETQYF.

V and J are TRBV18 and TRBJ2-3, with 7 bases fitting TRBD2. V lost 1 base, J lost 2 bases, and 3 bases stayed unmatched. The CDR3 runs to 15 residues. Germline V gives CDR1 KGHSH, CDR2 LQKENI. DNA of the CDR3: TGTGCCAGCTCACCACAGGGACTAACCACAGATACGCAGTATTTT. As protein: CASSPQGLTTDTQYF.

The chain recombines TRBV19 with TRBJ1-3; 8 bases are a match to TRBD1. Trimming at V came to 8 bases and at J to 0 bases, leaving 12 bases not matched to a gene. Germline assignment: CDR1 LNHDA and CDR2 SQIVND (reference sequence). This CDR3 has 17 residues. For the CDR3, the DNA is TGTGCCAGTTCCAAGGGGACAGGAGGCAACTCTGGAAACACCATATATTTT. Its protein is CASSKGTGGNSGNTIYF.

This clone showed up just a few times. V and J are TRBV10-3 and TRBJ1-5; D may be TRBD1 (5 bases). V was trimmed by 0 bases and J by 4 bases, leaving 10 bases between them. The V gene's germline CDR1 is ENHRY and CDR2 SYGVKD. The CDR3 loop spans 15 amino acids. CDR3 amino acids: CAISESIQANQPQHF. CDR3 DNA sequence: TGTGCCATCAGTGAGTCTATACAGGCTAATCAGCCCCAGCATTTT.

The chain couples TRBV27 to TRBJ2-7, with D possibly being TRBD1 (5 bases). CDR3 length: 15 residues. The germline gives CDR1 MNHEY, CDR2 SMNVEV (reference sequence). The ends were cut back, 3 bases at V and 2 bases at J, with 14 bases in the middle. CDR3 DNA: TGTGCCAGCAGTTTCAGGGAAACTACCACCTACGAGCAGTACTTC. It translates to CASSFRETTTYEQYF.

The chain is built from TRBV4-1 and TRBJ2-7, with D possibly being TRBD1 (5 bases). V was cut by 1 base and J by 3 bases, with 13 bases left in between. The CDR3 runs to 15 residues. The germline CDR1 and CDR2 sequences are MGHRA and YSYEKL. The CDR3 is CASSQVSQGDYEQYF. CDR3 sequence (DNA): TGCGCCAGCAGCCAAGTGTCGCAGGGCGACTACGAGCAGTACTTC.

The DNA for the CDR3 is TGTGCCAGCAGCTTAGATCCGGGGACCGGCGAGCAGTACTTC. Translating gives CASSLDPGTGEQYF. This chain joins TRBV7-9 and TRBJ2-7; TRBD1 or TRBD2 may be the D gene (5 bases each). Germline CDR1 reads SEHNR; CDR2 reads FQNEAQ (reference sequence). The germline V and J ends were trimmed by 1 base and 6 bases, with 13 bases remaining between them. The CDR3 is 14 residues long.

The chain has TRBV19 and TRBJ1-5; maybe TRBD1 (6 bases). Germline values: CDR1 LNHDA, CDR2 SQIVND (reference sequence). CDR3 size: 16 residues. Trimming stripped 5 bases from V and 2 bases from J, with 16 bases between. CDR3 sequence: CASSVLQGKGNQPQHF. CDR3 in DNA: TGTGCCAGTAGTGTCCTCCAGGGGAAGGGCAATCAGCCCCAGCATTTT.

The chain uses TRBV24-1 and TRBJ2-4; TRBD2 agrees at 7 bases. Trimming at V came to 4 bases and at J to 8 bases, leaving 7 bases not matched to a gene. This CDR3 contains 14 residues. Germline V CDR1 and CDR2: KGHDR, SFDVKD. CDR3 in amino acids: CATSDGEGRDIQYF. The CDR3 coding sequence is TGTGCCACCAGTGACGGGGAGGGGAGGGACATTCAGTACTTC.